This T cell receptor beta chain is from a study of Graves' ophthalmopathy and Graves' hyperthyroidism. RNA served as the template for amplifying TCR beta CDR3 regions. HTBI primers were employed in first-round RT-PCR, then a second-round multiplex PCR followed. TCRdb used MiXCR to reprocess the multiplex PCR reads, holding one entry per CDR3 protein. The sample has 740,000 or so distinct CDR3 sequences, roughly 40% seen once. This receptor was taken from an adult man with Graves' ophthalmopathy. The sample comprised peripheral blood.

In nucleotides, the CDR3 is TGTGCCAGCAGCGCCTCGGGACAGGGCAATCAGCCCCAGCATTTT. It translates to CASSASGQGNQPQHF. This rearrangement joins TRBV7-9 to TRBJ1-5, with TRBD1 matching 8 bases. V lost 5 bases and J lost 2; bases outside the gene matches: 5. CDR3 size: 15 residues. CDR1 and CDR2 from the germline V gene are SEHNR and FQNEAQ (reference sequence).